This record covers a single T cell receptor beta chain. This receptor's antigen is unknown. No per-base quality is available; no much larger clone lies one base away. The germline V gene encodes CDR1 SGHTA and CDR2 FQGNSA. The cysteine opens and the phenylalanine closes a CDR3 of 11 amino acids. Only the CDR3 DNA stays, 33 bases, in frame from base 1. The trim is 5 bases for V and 4 bases for J, with a gap of 4 bases between the germline ends. This entry is derived from a study of cytomegalovirus exposure and HLA in healthy donors (TCRdb year 2017). Regarding the study in general: An earlier analysis of more than 550 of the donors reported approximately 260 Gb of sequence data and approximately 120 million unique TCR beta sequences obtained from 180 million or so T cells. About 310 gigabases of sequencing data and tens of millions of unique TCR sequences were included in an early release covering several hundred HLA-typed donors. Of the 300 to 500 genotyped donors, 75% to 85% were placed in the genetic ancestry cluster associated with self-reported Caucasian donors. The study aimed to test whether cataloging public T cell receptors could reveal signatures of past pathogen exposure. Using immunosequencing, the study profiled T cell repertoires from 500 to 800 subjects and related those repertoires to cytomegalovirus serostatus. In addition to the first cohort of around 670 subjects, a separate validation cohort of 130 or so different subjects was used. To predict cytomegalovirus infection status, the study brought together high-throughput TCR immunosequencing, statistical association of individual TCRs with disease status, and machine learning. In a later analysis, previously published TCR beta repertoires from fewer than 750 donors were re-analyzed and high-resolution HLA genotyping was added so that TCR occurrence patterns could be studied. Rather than using new phenotypic data, the later analysis identified candidate immune exposures from TCR beta sequences and from how often those sequences occurred across donors. An earlier analysis of fewer than 750 of the donors used high-throughput TCR beta sequencing to judge whether each TCR beta V gene segment behaved as functional or pseudogenic. Donor age, sex, ethnicity and CMV serostatus were compiled together with the repertoire data. A later genetic analysis took genome-wide SNP genotypes for about 55% of the roughly 700 donors and used that subset as a discovery cohort. Every discovery cohort repertoire had been produced on one sequencing platform. HLA typing covered class I and class II loci at four-digit resolution. The number of typed donors differed by locus: roughly 629-640 for A, B, C, DRB1 and DQB1; approximately 530 for DQA1; around 610 for DPA1; and roughly 470 for DPB1. Because of strong linkage in the cohort, a handful of DR-DQ haplotypes were treated as single units for association and clustering. On average, 235,054 unique TCR beta nucleotide sequences were sequenced per donor among a few hundred genotyped donors of the cohort, with 15% to 20% of those sequences being non-productive. The investigation overall reported the following: In a later analysis, TCR association rates were found to vary across HLA loci, with the most associated TCRs seen for DRB1 alleles and the fewest for HLA-C alleles. Immune exposure information for the cohort was limited to CMV serostatus. This cohort had only TCR beta chains sequenced, and the lack of alpha or paired-chain data limited which features could be detected. A further reported finding was that TCR beta sequences accurately predicted the HLA-A and HLA-B alleles for most subjects in the first cohort. A later genetic analysis associated a missense DCLRE1C variant with V-gene and J-gene trimming of TCR beta chains, and an independent cohort replicated the association. Three of the identified cytomegalovirus-associated TCR beta chains were confirmed in vitro to be specific for cytomegalovirus antigens. A total of 164 TCR beta chains were listed by the study as associated with cytomegalovirus. Correlated functional status among segregating V segments might reflect linkage disequilibrium, but an unknown experimental factor could not be ruled out. Across donors, most TCR sequences were observed very rarely, whereas some public TCRs were present in many individuals. Because the 87-base-pair reads could not distinguish some IMGT-functional V segments, including TRBV6-2 and TRBV6-3, those segments were excluded. Because counts were too low, more than 15 rarely observed V segments, including chromosome 9 orphons, were excluded from the earlier analysis of a few hundred of the donors. According to a later analysis, most CMV-associated TCR beta chains appeared to be HLA-restricted, and the HLA associations seemed to be driven largely by CMV exposure. A later analysis reported that several top co-occurrence clusters appeared linked to parvovirus B19, influenza, CMV and Epstein-Barr virus. In a later analysis, HLA-associated TCR beta chains showed more clonal expansion and lower generation probabilities than non-associated chains that were equally common. The classifier was reported to diagnose cytomegalovirus status with high specificity and sensitivity in both the original cohort and the validation cohort. Roughly uniform sequencing depth across donors was assumed in presence/absence analyses, although this assumption may not hold. HLA typing was unavailable for some donors at each locus, so association tests used only the typed subset. Specific HLA alleles were associated with about 17,000 TCR beta sequences at a false discovery rate of 0.05 in a later analysis. In an earlier analysis of some 540 of the donors, most TCR beta V segments appeared in productive rearrangements about 87% or about 30% of the time, broadly matching IMGT annotations. The sequencing pipeline was judged likely to have produced a cluster of highly shared sequence variants as a technical artifact. A later genetic analysis reported fewer N-insertions in productive TCRs among donors in an Asian-associated ancestry cluster than the roughly 620-donor mean. It was suggested by the authors that the approach could potentially be generalized to other disease states and immunological phenotypes. Strong co-occurrence of HLA alleles, especially DR and DQ, made assigning TCR associations to individual alleles difficult.

Library prep was done by the immunoSEQ multiplex PCR assay. The multiplex PCR relied on a mix of 60 forward primers for TCR Vbeta segments and 13 reverse primers for TCR Jbeta segments. The CDR3 region of rearranged TCR beta genes was amplified from genomic DNA with a multiplex PCR assay. The amplified TCR beta libraries were sequenced on the Illumina HiSeq System as 87-base-pair reads. As for the original processing: Across the 600 to 700 repertoires, a later analysis counted roughly 77 million unique TCR beta chains, some 11 million of which were shared by at least two donors. A nearest-neighbor algorithm error-corrected the raw reads and collapsed the reads into unique sequences, merging closely related sequences to remove PCR and sequencing errors. Alignment of CDR3 sequences to IMGT reference sequences was used to assign V, D and J gene segments. Each retained sequence needed at least a six-nucleotide match to both a V gene segment and a J gene segment. Rearrangements were classified as productive when the CDR3 lacked stop codons and remained in frame with V and J, and all other rearrangements were classified as non-productive. Following IMGT convention, CDR3 was defined as the stretch from the second conserved V-encoded cysteine up to the conserved J-encoded phenylalanine. The earlier analysis of roughly 590 of the donors excluded any sequence lacking an unambiguous match to a single V gene segment. In an earlier analysis of some 590 of the donors, V segments were called functional above 56.7% productive rearrangements and were called segregating when the between-donor standard deviation exceeded 5%. A statistical classification framework was developed to diagnose cytomegalovirus status using the catalog of TCR beta chain sequences. In a later analysis, V and J genes were assigned by comparing TCR nucleotide sequences against IMGT/GENE-DB human TR gene sequences. A later analysis assigned CDR3 sequences and most-parsimonious VDJ recombination scenarios with the TCRdist pipeline. A later analysis defined each TCR beta chain by its CDR3 amino acid sequence plus V-gene family, and excluded reads lacking a unique V-gene family. As a way to deal with suspected cross-contamination and a sequencing artifact, a later analysis dropped 500 to 700 nucleotide sequences that were highly shared and had low generation probability. In a later analysis, a clonal expansion index for each public chain was calculated from normalized within-repertoire ranks of inferred template counts. Generation probabilities in a later analysis came from a VDJ recombination model fitted to out-of-frame rearrangements, and those results were checked against IGoR. A later analysis scored TCR-TCR, TCR-HLA and TCR-CMV co-occurrence with hypergeometric tests, applying a repertoire-size bias correction to TCR pairs. False discovery rates were estimated in a later analysis by permuting HLA or CMV assignments 20 times. In a later analysis, co-occurring TCRs were grouped using DBSCAN, and TCRdist sequence similarity was added for clustering within HLA-allele-positive subsets. Co-occurrence clustering excluded repertoires with fewer than 30,000 or more than 120,000 public chains, plus five with anomalous nucleotide sharing. TCRdb retrieved this table from immuneACCESS and kept in-frame rearrangements only. Not all clones are present; in checked studies, unresolved V genes account for under half, and no reason is known for the remainder. The V and J calls and clone size come from that table; D and trimming were worked out from the DNA. The sample records around 190,000 clones, roughly 77% of which are singletons. The top ten constitute approximately 3.1% of the sample.

In total, 600 or so healthy bone marrow donors made up the cohort. At the time of sampling, every cohort member was nominally healthy, though immune exposures that went unrecorded were likely present. The donor was CMV seropositive and was included in the group of 300 or so seropositive cohort members. Each donor provided a peripheral blood sample, and peripheral blood mononuclear cells were used for TCR beta sequencing. The Qiagen DNeasy Blood Extraction Kit was used to extract genomic DNA from the blood cell samples. This receptor chain uses TRBV7-2 and TRBJ2-3, with the D gene call left open. Sequencing was done on a sample of PBMCs. The TCR originated in a woman aged 25 to 39 in good health and CMV-seropositive. For the CDR3, the sequence is CASSRADTQYF. In nucleotides, the sequence is TGTGCCAGCAGCAGAGCAGATACGCAGTATTTT.